This T cell receptor (beta chain) was recorded in a study of vaccination and CD4 T cells after COVID-19. Regarding the study as a whole: Early post-infection timepoints were not included, and relatively few convalescent patients were studied.

Treatment given: roughly ten-day PBMC culture with coronavirus spike peptide pools or control peptides (ViraFEST assay). Peptide pools at 7.5 to 10 ug/ml, together with 7.5 to 10 IU/ml IL-2, were added to cultures of some 1.9 million PBMCs per well. In regard to this clonotype: The antigen is not known.

V was shortened by 3 bases and J by 11 bases, with 13 bases between the two germline ends. Germline V gene sequence: CDR1 GTSNPN, CDR2 SVGIG (reference sequence). The CDR3 loop spans 11 amino acids. Cultured CD4+ T-cell DNA underwent Oncomine TCR Beta short-read sequencing. TCRdb fed the PCR reads into MiXCR, producing one record per CDR3 protein. The sample includes 11,000 or so distinct CDR3 sequences, roughly 48% seen only once; the top ten take 21%. The material sequenced was CD4+ T cells from blood, cultured in vitro. V gene TRBV30 combines with J gene TRBJ1-1; maybe TRBD1 (5 bases). This receptor was taken from a human donor who had recovered from COVID-19. CDR3 coding DNA: TGTGCCTGGAGCAGAACTCGGGGGGCTTTCTTT. It translates to CAWSRTRGAFF.